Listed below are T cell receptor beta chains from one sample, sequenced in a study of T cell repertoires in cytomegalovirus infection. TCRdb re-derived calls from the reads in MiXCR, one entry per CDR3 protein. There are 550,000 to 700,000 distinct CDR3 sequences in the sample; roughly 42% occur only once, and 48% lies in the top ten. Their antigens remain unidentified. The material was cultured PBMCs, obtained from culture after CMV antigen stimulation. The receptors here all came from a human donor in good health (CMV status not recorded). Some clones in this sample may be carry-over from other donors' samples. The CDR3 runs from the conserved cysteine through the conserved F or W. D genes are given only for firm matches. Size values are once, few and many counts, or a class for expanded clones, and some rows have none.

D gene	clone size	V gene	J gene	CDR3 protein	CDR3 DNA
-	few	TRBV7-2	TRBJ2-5	CASRKYSQETQYF	TGTGCCAGCAGGAAATATTCTCAAGAGACCCAGTACTTC
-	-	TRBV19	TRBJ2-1	CASSNALRGEQFF	TGTGCCAGTAGTAATGCCCTCCGGGGTGAGCAGTTCTTC
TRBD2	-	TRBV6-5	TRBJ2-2	CASSPTAGGHPGELFF	TGTGCCAGCAGCCCCACAGCGGGAGGACACCCCGGGGAGCTGTTTTTT
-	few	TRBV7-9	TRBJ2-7	CASSFRDNTYEQYF	TGTGCCAGCAGCTTTCGGGACAACACCTACGAGCAGTACTTC
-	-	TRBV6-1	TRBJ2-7	CASSDAGADEQYF	TGTGCCAGCAGTGATGCGGGGGCGGACGAGCAGTACTTC
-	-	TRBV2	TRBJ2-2	CASSRSGRELFF	TGTGCCAGCAGTCGGTCCGGGAGGGAGCTGTTTTTT
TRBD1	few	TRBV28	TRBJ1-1	CASSQAGQADEAFF	TGTGCCAGCAGTCAGGCGGGACAGGCAGATGAAGCTTTCTTT
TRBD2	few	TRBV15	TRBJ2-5	CATSTGLAGVKTQYF	TGTGCCACCAGCACGGGACTAGCGGGAGTGAAGACCCAGTACTTC
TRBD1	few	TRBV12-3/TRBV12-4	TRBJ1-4	CASSLGQGRILFF	TGTGCCAGCAGTTTGGGACAGGGAAGAATTTTGTTTTTT
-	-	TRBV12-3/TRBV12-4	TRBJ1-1	CASSGLRGWTEAFF	TGTGCCAGCAGTGGCCTCCGGGGCTGGACTGAAGCTTTCTTT
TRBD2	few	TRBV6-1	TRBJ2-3	CASSEDAPGLAGGTDTQYF	TGTGCCAGCAGTGAAGACGCGCCGGGACTAGCGGGGGGCACAGATACGCAGTATTTT
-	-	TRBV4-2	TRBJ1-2	CASSQVRVPGGYTF	TGTGCCAGCAGCCAAGTACGTGTCCCCGGGGGCTACACCTTC
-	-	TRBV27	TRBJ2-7	CASKSGNGVYEQYF	TGTGCCAGCAAAAGTGGTAACGGGGTCTACGAGCAGTACTTC
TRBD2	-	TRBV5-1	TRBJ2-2	CASSTGGNTGELFF	TGCGCCAGCAGTACGGGGGGAAACACCGGGGAGCTGTTTTTT
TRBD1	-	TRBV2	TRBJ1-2	CASSQGAGYGYTF	TGTGCCAGCAGTCAGGGGGCGGGCTATGGCTACACCTTC
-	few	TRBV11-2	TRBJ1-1	CASSLGSITEAFF	TGTGCCAGCAGCTTGGGGTCGATCACTGAAGCTTTCTTT
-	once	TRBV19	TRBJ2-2	CASSIGGGNTGELFF	TGTGCCAGTAGTATTGGAGGGGGTAACACCGGGGAGCTGTTTTTT
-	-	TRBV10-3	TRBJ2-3	CAISEGGPDTQYF	TGTGCCATCAGTGAGGGGGGCCCAGATACGCAGTATTTT
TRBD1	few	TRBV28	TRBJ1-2	CASSSAGTDQANYGYTF	TGTGCCAGCAGCAGTGCCGGGACAGACCAAGCTAACTATGGCTACACCTTC
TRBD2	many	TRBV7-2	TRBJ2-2	CASSPRLAGTGELFF	TGTGCCAGCAGCCCAAGACTAGCGGGCACCGGGGAGCTGTTTTTT
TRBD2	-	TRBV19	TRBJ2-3	CASTPGGAATDTQYF	TGTGCCAGTACCCCGGGGGGTGCGGCGACAGATACGCAGTATTTT
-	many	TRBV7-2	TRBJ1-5	CASSPLGGINQPQHF	TGTGCCAGCAGCCCCCTGGGCGGGATCAATCAGCCCCAGCATTTT
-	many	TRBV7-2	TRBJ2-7	CASSLVGGLSSYEQYF	TGTGCCAGCAGCTTAGTCGGGGGCCTCTCCTCCTACGAGCAGTACTTC
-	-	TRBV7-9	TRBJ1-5	CASSSGFGHQPQHF	TGTGCCAGCAGCTCAGGGTTTGGACATCAGCCCCAGCATTTT
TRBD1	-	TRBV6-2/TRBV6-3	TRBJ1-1	CASRHPRQGGGLNTEAFF	TGTGCCAGCAGACACCCGAGACAGGGAGGGGGCCTGAACACTGAAGCTTTCTTT
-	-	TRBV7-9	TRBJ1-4	CASSPARLTNEKLFF	TGTGCCAGCAGCCCTGCTAGACTGACTAATGAAAAACTGTTTTTT
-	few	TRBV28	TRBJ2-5	CASISRETQYF	TGTGCCAGCATTTCGCGAGAGACCCAGTACTTC
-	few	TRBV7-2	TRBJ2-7	CASSPITGASYEQYF	TGTGCCAGCAGCCCGATCACCGGGGCTTCCTACGAGCAGTACTTC
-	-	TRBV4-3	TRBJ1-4	CASSLGRPTNEKLFF	TGCGCCAGCAGCCTGGGGAGACCGACTAATGAAAAACTGTTTTTT
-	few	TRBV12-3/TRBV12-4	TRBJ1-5	CASNTGGAAQPQHF	TGTGCCAGCAATACGGGAGGCGCGGCTCAGCCCCAGCATTTT
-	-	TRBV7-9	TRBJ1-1	CASSMEPNTEAFF	TGTGCCAGCAGCATGGAACCGAACACTGAAGCTTTCTTT
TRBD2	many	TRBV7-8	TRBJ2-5	CASSSQRENKETQYF	TGTGCCAGCAGCTCGCAGCGGGAGAACAAAGAGACCCAGTACTTC
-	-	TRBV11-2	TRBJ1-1	CASSLLSMTEAFF	TGTGCCAGCAGCTTACTCTCCATGACTGAAGCTTTCTTT
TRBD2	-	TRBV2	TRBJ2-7	CASSAGLASYEQYF	TGTGCCAGCAGTGCGGGACTAGCGTCCTACGAGCAGTACTTC
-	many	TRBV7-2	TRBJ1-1	CASSLAAADYTEAFF	TGTGCCAGCAGCTTAGCAGCAGCCGACTACACTGAAGCTTTCTTT
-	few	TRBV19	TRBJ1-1	CASSIGGEGNTEAFF	TGTGCCAGTAGTATTGGGGGGGAAGGAAACACTGAAGCTTTCTTT
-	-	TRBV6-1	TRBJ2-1	CASSGTRPSEQFF	TGTGCCAGCAGCGGGACCCGCCCGAGTGAGCAGTTCTTC
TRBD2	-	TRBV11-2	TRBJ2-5	CASSQGEFAGGETQYF	TGTGCCAGCAGCCAAGGGGAATTTGCGGGAGGAGAGACCCAGTACTTC
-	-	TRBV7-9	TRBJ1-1	CASSLNGYMNTEAFF	TGTGCCAGCAGCCTAAACGGATACATGAACACTGAAGCTTTCTTT